A selection of T cell receptor beta chains follows, all from one sample in a study of blood T cell repertoires in COVID-19. Produced via immunoSEQ multiplex PCR; TCRdb's table is partial and in-frame only. This sample carries roughly 280,000 clones, approximately 86% of them seen once, and the ten largest clones take roughly 4.9%. The specimen sequenced was peripheral blood. These receptors came from a woman aged 60-75 years with COVID-19, enrolled during active disease. Each CDR3 is given with its conserved first and last residue. The D gene is left open where the match is weak. Clone size is stated in some rows and not others, as once, few, many or a class when expanded.

J: TRBJ1-2
D: -
V: TRBV15
size: -
DNA: TGTGCCACCAGCCACGAGGGCCCCCCGGGGTATGGCTACACCTTC
CDR3: CATSHEGPPGYGYTF

J: TRBJ2-2
D: TRBD2
V: TRBV19
size: -
DNA: TGTGCCAGTAGGGGACTAGCGGCCCAGAACACCGGGGAGCTGTTTTTT
CDR3: CASRGLAAQNTGELFF

J: TRBJ2-5
D: -
V: TRBV19
size: -
DNA: TGTGCCAGTAGTGTTACAGGGTTTGGCGCGGTGGAGACCCAGTACTTC
CDR3: CASSVTGFGAVETQYF

J: TRBJ2-5
D: -
V: TRBV18
size: -
DNA: TGTGCCAGCTCCCAGCAAGAGACCCAGTACTTC
CDR3: CASSQQETQYF

J: TRBJ2-2
D: TRBD2
V: TRBV7-8
size: -
DNA: TGTGCCAGCAGCTTACCCCCCGGACTAGCGGTCGGGGAGCTGTTTTTT
CDR3: CASSLPPGLAVGELFF

J: TRBJ1-2
D: TRBD1
V: TRBV27
size: few
DNA: TGTGCCAGCAGAAGTACAGGGGCTAACTATGGCTACACCTTC
CDR3: CASRSTGANYGYTF

J: TRBJ2-5
D: TRBD2
V: TRBV7-9
size: -
DNA: TGTGCCAGCAGCCGTCCGGGACTAGCGGGAGGAGAGACCCAGTACTTC
CDR3: CASSRPGLAGGETQYF

J: TRBJ1-1
D: -
V: TRBV5-5
size: -
DNA: TGTGCCAGCAGCGCTCTGGCAGGGATGAACACTGAAGCTTTCTTT
CDR3: CASSALAGMNTEAFF

J: TRBJ1-1
D: TRBD1
V: TRBV3-1/TRBV3-2
size: -
DNA: TGTGCCAGCAGCCGGCAGGGGGCTGAAGCTTTCTTT
CDR3: CASSRQGAEAFF

J: TRBJ1-2
D: -
V: TRBV2
size: -
DNA: TGTGCCAGCATCCAGGGGTTCAATAACTATGGCTACACCTTC
CDR3: CASIQGFNNYGYTF

J: TRBJ2-1
D: -
V: TRBV5-4
size: -
DNA: TGTGCCAGCAGCTTGCATTCCCGGGACACACTTTTAAATGAGCAGTTCTTC
CDR3: CASSLHSRDTLLNEQFF

J: TRBJ1-2
D: TRBD1
V: TRBV9
size: -
DNA: TGTGCCAGCAGCACCTGGGACAGGGGTTTAGAGGGCTACACCTTC
CDR3: CASSTWDRGLEGYTF

J: TRBJ1-5
D: TRBD1
V: TRBV28
size: few
DNA: TGTGCCAGCAGTTTCAGGGGGATCAATCAGCCCCAGCATTTT
CDR3: CASSFRGINQPQHF

J: TRBJ1-2
D: -
V: TRBV5-1
size: -
DNA: TGCGCCAGCAGCTTGGAAGGAGGGACGCAAATTAATGGCTACACCTTC
CDR3: CASSLEGGTQINGYTF

J: TRBJ2-7
D: TRBD2
V: TRBV15
size: -
DNA: TGTGCCACCAGCAGACCAGGGACTAGCGGCTCCTACGAGCAGTACTTC
CDR3: CATSRPGTSGSYEQYF

J: TRBJ1-2
D: TRBD1
V: TRBV6-6
size: -
DNA: TGTGCCAGCAGTTATCATCCGGGACAGGGCTATGGCTACACCTTC
CDR3: CASSYHPGQGYGYTF

J: TRBJ2-1
D: TRBD1
V: TRBV10-3
size: -
DNA: TGTGCCATCAGTGAGGACAGGGGGGTCGGGAATGAGCAGTTCTTC
CDR3: CAISEDRGVGNEQFF

J: TRBJ2-1
D: -
V: TRBV19
size: -
DNA: TGTGCCAGTAGTGCGGGACTGACGTACAATGAGCAGTTCTTC
CDR3: CASSAGLTYNEQFF

J: TRBJ2-7
D: TRBD1
V: TRBV20-1
size: -
DNA: TGCAGTGCTAGTGGGCAGGGGGCTGGCGAGCAGTACTTC
CDR3: CSASGQGAGEQYF

J: TRBJ2-3
D: TRBD2
V: TRBV19
size: -
DNA: TGTGCCAGTAGTATAAGTCTAGCGGGACGAAATACGCAGTATTTT
CDR3: CASSISLAGRNTQYF

J: TRBJ2-7
D: TRBD2
V: TRBV5-1
size: -
DNA: TGCGCCAGCAGCCTGCGGGGGGGGTACGAGCAGTACTTC
CDR3: CASSLRGGYEQYF

J: TRBJ2-1
D: -
V: TRBV6-2/TRBV6-3
size: -
DNA: TGTGCCAGCAGTTACCACCTAGAAGGCAATGAGCAGTTCTTC
CDR3: CASSYHLEGNEQFF

J: TRBJ1-2
D: TRBD1
V: TRBV9
size: -
DNA: TGTGCCAGCAGCGTAGCTGTAGACAGGGAGCATGGCTACACCTTC
CDR3: CASSVAVDREHGYTF

J: TRBJ2-1
D: -
V: TRBV5-5
size: -
DNA: TGTGCCAGCAGCCGACAAGGAAGCTCCTACAATGAGCAGTTCTTC
CDR3: CASSRQGSSYNEQFF

J: TRBJ2-7
D: TRBD1
V: TRBV5-1
size: once
DNA: TGCGCCAGCAGCCGGACAGGGGGGATCGACGAGCAGTACTTC
CDR3: CASSRTGGIDEQYF